Presented here are 6 T cell receptor beta chains from one specimen sequenced in a study of beta chain features in type 1 diabetes. Sequenced material consisted of expressed TCRB transcripts (all of the isolated RNA was reverse transcribed). TCRdb's table, derived via immunoSEQ multiplex PCR, lists solely in-frame clones and lacks some. The sample gives hundreds of thousands of clones, 9.6% of which show up once; 0.034% is in the top ten. Sequencing used naive CD4+ T cells from blood. The receptors here all came from a woman aged 18-29 years in good health.

The chain recombines TRBV2 with TRBJ2-1; 8 bases fit TRBD2. CDR3 size: 14 residues. CDR1 and CDR2 (germline): SNHLY, FYNNEI. The trim removed 7 bases at V and 5 bases at J, leaving 7 bases unmatched. The DNA of the CDR3 is TGTGCCAGCACCCCGGAACTAGCGGACAATGAGCAGTTCTTC. It yields the protein CASTPELADNEQFF.

This clone was observed a handful of times. This chain links TRBV19 with TRBJ2-5; TRBD2 matches 15 bases. Germline V gene sequence: CDR1 LNHDA, CDR2 SQIVND (reference sequence). V lost 6 bases and J lost 5; bases outside the gene matches: 7. The CDR3 covers 16 residues. The CDR3, as DNA: TGTGCCAGTAGCGGACTAGCGGGGGGGCCTTTGGAGACCCAGTACTTC. Its protein product is CASSGLAGGPLETQYF. Full variable domain (missing parts from reference TRBV19 and TRBJ2-5): DGGITQSPKYLFRKEGQNVTLSCEQNLNHDAMYWYRQDPGQGLRLIYYSQIVNDFQKGDIAEGYSVSREKKESFPLTVTSAQKNPTAFYLCASSGLAGGPLETQYFGPGTRLLVL.

The rearrangement uses TRBV6-1 and TRBJ2-2; D gene ambiguous. This CDR3 spans 15 amino acids. Trimming removed 2 bases from V and 4 bases from J, with 11 bases in between. Germline loops: CDR1 MNHNS, CDR2 SASEGT. The CDR3 is CASSESGSGTGELFF. The CDR3 DNA follows: TGTGCCAGCAGTGAATCTGGGTCAGGCACCGGGGAGCTGTTTTTT.

The rearrangement joins TRBV4-1 to TRBJ2-2; a possible D gene is TRBD2 (5 bases). V lost 0 bases, J lost 3 bases, and 8 bases lay in between. Germline CDR1 reads MGHRA; CDR2 reads YSYEKL. This CDR3 is 15 amino acids long. The CDR3 region is CASSQEPGYTGELFF. In nucleotides, the CDR3 is TGCGCCAGCAGCCAAGAACCGGGATACACCGGGGAGCTGTTTTTT.

The chain links TRBV5-6 to TRBJ2-7; weak D call: TRBD2 (5 bases). The CDR3 totals 14 residues. CDR1 is SGHDT, CDR2 YYEEEE, per germline. The V gene lost 1 base and the J gene lost 6 bases, with 14 bases spanning the gap. Here the CDR3 reads CASSLPVPAGEQYF. The CDR3 DNA reads TGTGCCAGCAGCTTGCCTGTCCCGGCGGGCGAGCAGTACTTC. Full variable domain (rest looked up from reference TRBV5-6 and TRBJ2-7): DAGVTQSPTHLIKTRGQQVTLRCSPKSGHDTVSWYQQALGQGPQFIFQYYEEEERQRGNFPDRFSGHQFPNYSSELNVNALLLGDSALYLCASSLPVPAGEQYFGPGTRLTVT.

The rearrangement uses TRBV11-2 and TRBJ1-1; D may be TRBD1 (5 bases). The germline V gene encodes CDR1 SGHAT and CDR2 FQNNGV. Trimming pared 5 bases from V and 2 bases from J, leaving 27 bases between. This CDR3 has 19 amino acids. The CDR3 nucleotides read TGTGCCAGCAGCCCGCCCCTTATTCGGGGGTCTGTAGAAAACACTGAAGCTTTCTTT. Amino acid sequence: CASSPPLIRGSVENTEAFF.